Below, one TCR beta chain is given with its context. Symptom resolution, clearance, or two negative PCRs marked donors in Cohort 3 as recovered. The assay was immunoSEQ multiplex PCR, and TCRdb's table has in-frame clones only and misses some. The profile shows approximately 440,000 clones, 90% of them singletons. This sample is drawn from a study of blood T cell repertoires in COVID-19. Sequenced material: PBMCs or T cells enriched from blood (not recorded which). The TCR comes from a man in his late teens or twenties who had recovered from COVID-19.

CDR3: CASKRRLGNSPLHF. Written as DNA, the CDR3 is TGTGCCAGCAAGCGACGGCTCGGGAATTCACCCCTCCACTTT. The chain combines TRBV27 with TRBJ1-6; no clear D. Trimming took off 7 bases at V and 7 bases at J, with 14 bases between the two ends. This CDR3 has 14 amino acids. Germline values: CDR1 MNHEY, CDR2 SMNVEV (reference sequence).